This entry is about one T cell receptor (beta chain). Its antigen remains unidentified. V was clipped by 4 bases and J by 6 bases, with 8 bases between them. The germline gives CDR1 SGHDT, CDR2 YYEEEE. The CDR3 is 11 residues long. The PCR made use of 60 Vbeta and 13 Jbeta primers. Measured with immunoSEQ multiplex PCR; TCRdb has only the in-frame clones, and not every one. The data show 110,000 to 150,000 clones, around 70% seen once. The sample belongs to a study of cytomegalovirus exposure and HLA in healthy donors. General study results and limits: Presence/absence comparisons presumed near-even sequencing depth among donors. Among CMV-associated TCR beta chains, most appeared HLA-restricted in a later analysis. Using a false discovery rate of 0.05, a later analysis showed that roughly 16,000 TCR beta sequences were associated with HLA alleles. There were 160 or so TCR beta chains listed as cytomegalovirus-associated.

This TCR came from a middle-aged man in good health and CMV-seronegative. Sequenced sample: PBMCs. The genes are TRBV5-6 and TRBJ2-7, with D possibly being TRBD2 (6 bases). CDR3 loop: CASSEAGEQYF. The DNA of the CDR3 is TGTGCCAGCAGCGAAGCGGGCGAGCAGTACTTC.